Listed below are T cell receptor beta chains from one sample, sequenced in a study of T cells after yellow fever vaccination. Via MiXCR, TCRdb re-called the 5' RACE reads, giving one row per CDR3 protein. Here the sample spans some 400,000 distinct CDR3 sequences, roughly a sixth being singletons. Sequenced material: PBMCs, taken before the yellow fever booster vaccination. The receptors originated from a man aged 18 to 29 who received the YFV17D yellow fever vaccine. Each CDR3 is given with its conserved first and last residue. D genes are given only for firm matches. Not all rows give a size; the values are once, few, many and, for expanded clones, a class.

D gene: TRBD2; J gene: TRBJ2-4; V gene: TRBV7-9; clone size: few; CDR3 DNA: TGTGCCAGCAGCTTGGTGACTAGCGGAGGCAAAAACATTCAGTACTTC; CDR3 protein: CASSLVTSGGKNIQYF
D gene: -; J gene: TRBJ2-5; V gene: TRBV12-3/TRBV12-4; clone size: few; CDR3 DNA: TGTGCCAGCAGTTCGTCTCACAGGAAACAAGAGACCCAGTACTTC; CDR3 protein: CASSSSHRKQETQYF
D gene: -; J gene: TRBJ1-4; V gene: TRBV18; clone size: few; CDR3 DNA: TGTGCCAGCTCACTCGAGGGGTCTTATGAAAAACTGTTTTTT; CDR3 protein: CASSLEGSYEKLFF
D gene: TRBD2; J gene: TRBJ2-1; V gene: TRBV12-3/TRBV12-4; clone size: -; CDR3 DNA: TGTGCCAGCAGTTTCGGGCTAGCGGGGGGGAATTGGTACTTC; CDR3 protein: CASSFGLAGGNWYF
D gene: -; J gene: TRBJ2-4; V gene: TRBV5-6; clone size: -; CDR3 DNA: TGTGCCAGCACCAAAAGAGGGCCAGCCAAAAACATTCAGTACTTC; CDR3 protein: CASTKRGPAKNIQYF
D gene: TRBD1; J gene: TRBJ1-5; V gene: TRBV20-1; clone size: few; CDR3 DNA: TGCAGTGCTAGGGGGTTGGCAGGGGGCGGTCAGCCCCAGCATTTT; CDR3 protein: CSARGLAGGGQPQHF
D gene: TRBD1; J gene: TRBJ1-5; V gene: TRBV7-9; clone size: -; CDR3 DNA: TGTGCCAGCAGCCACTCGACAGGGATTCAGCCCCAGCATTTT; CDR3 protein: CASSHSTGIQPQHF
D gene: -; J gene: TRBJ1-6; V gene: TRBV27; clone size: few; CDR3 DNA: TGTGCCAGCAGTTTCCAGGGGCAGGGATCACCCCTCCACTTT; CDR3 protein: CASSFQGQGSPLHF
D gene: TRBD1; J gene: TRBJ2-4; V gene: TRBV5-6; clone size: -; CDR3 DNA: TGTGCCAGCAGCTCCCGAGCATGGACAGGGGGCCGGGACATTCAGTACTTC; CDR3 protein: CASSSRAWTGGRDIQYF
D gene: -; J gene: TRBJ1-4; V gene: TRBV11-2; clone size: -; CDR3 DNA: TGTGCCAGCAGCTTAGACGGGGGCCCAACTAATGAAAAACTGTTTTTT; CDR3 protein: CASSLDGGPTNEKLFF
D gene: TRBD1; J gene: TRBJ2-1; V gene: TRBV7-6; clone size: few; CDR3 DNA: TGTGCCAGCAGCCAAAAACCCGGGACAGGGATCAATGAGCAGTTCTTC; CDR3 protein: CASSQKPGTGINEQFF
D gene: TRBD1; J gene: TRBJ2-3; V gene: TRBV29-1; clone size: many; CDR3 DNA: TGCAGCGTTGGAGGGACAGGGGAAGTTAATACGCAGTATTTT; CDR3 protein: CSVGGTGEVNTQYF
D gene: -; J gene: TRBJ2-5; V gene: TRBV27; clone size: -; CDR3 DNA: TGTGCCAGCAGTCCCCCTGGGCGGGGAAGGGAGACCCAGTACTTC; CDR3 protein: CASSPPGRGRETQYF
D gene: -; J gene: TRBJ1-6; V gene: TRBV27; clone size: -; CDR3 DNA: TGTGCCAGCAGTTTAGAACGAAACCGGGACACGGATTCACCCCTCCACTTT; CDR3 protein: CASSLERNRDTDSPLHF
D gene: TRBD1; J gene: TRBJ2-7; V gene: TRBV28; clone size: -; CDR3 DNA: TGTGCCAGCAGTCCACCGGGACAGGGGAGCTACGAGCAGTACTTC; CDR3 protein: CASSPPGQGSYEQYF
D gene: TRBD1; J gene: TRBJ2-1; V gene: TRBV11-3; clone size: few; CDR3 DNA: TGTGCCAGCGAGGGACAGTTGGGAAATGAGCAGTTCTTC; CDR3 protein: CASEGQLGNEQFF
D gene: -; J gene: TRBJ2-5; V gene: TRBV20-1; clone size: -; CDR3 DNA: TGCAGTGCTAGTATCCCGGACACAGGGATGTACCAAGAGACCCAGTACTTC; CDR3 protein: CSASIPDTGMYQETQYF
D gene: -; J gene: TRBJ2-7; V gene: TRBV5-1; clone size: -; CDR3 DNA: TGCGCCAGCAGCCCGTTCGGATCGGGGGATGACTACGAGCAGTACTTC; CDR3 protein: CASSPFGSGDDYEQYF
D gene: -; J gene: TRBJ1-2; V gene: TRBV7-9; clone size: few; CDR3 DNA: TGTGCCAGCAGCTTAGCTTTTCGGGGCTACACCTTC; CDR3 protein: CASSLAFRGYTF
D gene: TRBD1; J gene: TRBJ1-2; V gene: TRBV20-1; clone size: -; CDR3 DNA: TGCAGTGCTAGAGATCCCCGGGACAGGGGCGGCTACACCTTC; CDR3 protein: CSARDPRDRGGYTF
D gene: -; J gene: TRBJ2-3; V gene: TRBV6-5; clone size: few; CDR3 DNA: TGTGCCAGCAGTTCCCCGGTCCCGGAGGTTTATTTT; CDR3 protein: CASSSPVPEVYF
D gene: -; J gene: TRBJ2-1; V gene: TRBV6-1; clone size: -; CDR3 DNA: TGTGCCAGCGGCGGTAGCCTTACCACCTACAATGAGCAGTTCTTC; CDR3 protein: CASGGSLTTYNEQFF
D gene: -; J gene: TRBJ1-1; V gene: TRBV14; clone size: few; CDR3 DNA: TGTGCCAGCAGCCAAGTTCAGGTTAGCGGCACTGAAGCTTTCTTT; CDR3 protein: CASSQVQVSGTEAFF
D gene: -; J gene: TRBJ2-5; V gene: TRBV5-1; clone size: few; CDR3 DNA: TGCGCCAGCAGCTTGGTGGTCCCAGAGACCCAGTACTTC; CDR3 protein: CASSLVVPETQYF
D gene: -; J gene: TRBJ1-1; V gene: TRBV2; clone size: -; CDR3 DNA: TGTGCCAGCAGGGTCGACAGGTTGGGGGGGACTGAAGCTTTCTTT; CDR3 protein: CASRVDRLGGTEAFF
D gene: TRBD1; J gene: TRBJ1-2; V gene: TRBV29-1; clone size: -; CDR3 DNA: TGCAGCGTTTCCGGGACAGGGGTCTATGGCTACACCTTC; CDR3 protein: CSVSGTGVYGYTF
D gene: TRBD2; J gene: TRBJ2-7; V gene: TRBV7-6; clone size: -; CDR3 DNA: TGTGCCAGCAGCGAGCGGGGGGGGTCCTACGAGCAGTACTTC; CDR3 protein: CASSERGGSYEQYF
D gene: TRBD2; J gene: TRBJ2-3; V gene: TRBV6-5; clone size: few; CDR3 DNA: TGTGCCAGCAGTTACTCTTCGGGACTAGCGGGGGTAGATACGCAGTATTTT; CDR3 protein: CASSYSSGLAGVDTQYF
D gene: -; J gene: TRBJ1-2; V gene: TRBV4-1; clone size: few; CDR3 DNA: TGCGCCAGCAGCCCCGAGGATGGCTACACCTTC; CDR3 protein: CASSPEDGYTF
D gene: TRBD2; J gene: TRBJ2-3; V gene: TRBV4-3; clone size: -; CDR3 DNA: TGCGCCAGCAGCCAAGATTCCGGGCGGGGGGCAGATACGCAGTATTTT; CDR3 protein: CASSQDSGRGADTQYF
D gene: TRBD1; J gene: TRBJ1-5; V gene: TRBV12-3/TRBV12-4; clone size: few; CDR3 DNA: TGTGCCAGCAGTATGGGACAGGGCTCCAATCAGCCCCAGCATTTT; CDR3 protein: CASSMGQGSNQPQHF
D gene: TRBD2; J gene: TRBJ2-1; V gene: TRBV4-3; clone size: -; CDR3 DNA: TGCGCCAGCAGCCACATTGGGCTAGCGGGGAACAATGAGCAGTTCTTC; CDR3 protein: CASSHIGLAGNNEQFF
D gene: TRBD1; J gene: TRBJ1-1; V gene: TRBV11-2; clone size: -; CDR3 DNA: TGTGCCAGCAGCCCCTTTCGGGACAGCTTGAACACTGAAGCTTTCTTT; CDR3 protein: CASSPFRDSLNTEAFF
D gene: TRBD2; J gene: TRBJ2-5; V gene: TRBV5-6; clone size: -; CDR3 DNA: TGTGCCAGCAGCTTTAGCGGGACAAGCCAAGAGACCCAGTACTTC; CDR3 protein: CASSFSGTSQETQYF
D gene: -; J gene: TRBJ1-4; V gene: TRBV27; clone size: few; CDR3 DNA: TGTGCCAGCAGTTTAGGACCGAACGGTGGTGAAAAACTGTTTTTT; CDR3 protein: CASSLGPNGGEKLFF
D gene: TRBD2; J gene: TRBJ2-1; V gene: TRBV7-8; clone size: -; CDR3 DNA: TGTGCCAGCAGCTTACGGAGTAGCGGGGGATATGAGCAGTTCTTC; CDR3 protein: CASSLRSSGGYEQFF
D gene: -; J gene: TRBJ1-4; V gene: TRBV5-1; clone size: few; CDR3 DNA: TGCGCCAGCAGCTTAGGAGGGATCGGTGAAAAACTGTTTTTT; CDR3 protein: CASSLGGIGEKLFF
D gene: -; J gene: TRBJ1-1; V gene: TRBV20-1; clone size: -; CDR3 DNA: TGCAGTGCTCCAGACCCCTCAGGGGACACTGAAGCTTTCTTT; CDR3 protein: CSAPDPSGDTEAFF
D gene: -; J gene: TRBJ2-5; V gene: TRBV4-3; clone size: -; CDR3 DNA: TGCGCCAGCAGCCAAGAGGGGTATCAAGAGACCCAGTACTTC; CDR3 protein: CASSQEGYQETQYF
D gene: -; J gene: TRBJ2-7; V gene: TRBV27; clone size: few; CDR3 DNA: TGTGCCAGCAGTTTATCAGTTCCTCCCTACGAGCAGTACTTC; CDR3 protein: CASSLSVPPYEQYF
D gene: TRBD2; J gene: TRBJ2-5; V gene: TRBV4-3; clone size: -; CDR3 DNA: TGCGCCAGCAGCCCGGGGGGGGCGGACCCAGAGACCCAGTACTTC; CDR3 protein: CASSPGGADPETQYF
D gene: TRBD1; J gene: TRBJ2-3; V gene: TRBV7-3; clone size: -; CDR3 DNA: TGTGCCAGCAGCCGTGGGACAGGGGGCTCTAGCACAGATACGCAGTATTTT; CDR3 protein: CASSRGTGGSSTDTQYF
D gene: -; J gene: TRBJ1-1; V gene: TRBV5-1; clone size: few; CDR3 DNA: TGCGCCAGCAGCTTGGCCGGGTGGGGGTACGAGGGCACTGAAGCTTTCTTT; CDR3 protein: CASSLAGWGYEGTEAFF
D gene: TRBD2; J gene: TRBJ2-3; V gene: TRBV9; clone size: few; CDR3 DNA: TGTGCCAGCAGCGTAGGTCTAGCTAGCGGGGGCACAGATACGCAGTATTTT; CDR3 protein: CASSVGLASGGTDTQYF
D gene: -; J gene: TRBJ2-7; V gene: TRBV4-3; clone size: -; CDR3 DNA: TGCGCCAGCAGCCAAGATCGAAGCCCTGGGGGGGAGCAGTACTTC; CDR3 protein: CASSQDRSPGGEQYF